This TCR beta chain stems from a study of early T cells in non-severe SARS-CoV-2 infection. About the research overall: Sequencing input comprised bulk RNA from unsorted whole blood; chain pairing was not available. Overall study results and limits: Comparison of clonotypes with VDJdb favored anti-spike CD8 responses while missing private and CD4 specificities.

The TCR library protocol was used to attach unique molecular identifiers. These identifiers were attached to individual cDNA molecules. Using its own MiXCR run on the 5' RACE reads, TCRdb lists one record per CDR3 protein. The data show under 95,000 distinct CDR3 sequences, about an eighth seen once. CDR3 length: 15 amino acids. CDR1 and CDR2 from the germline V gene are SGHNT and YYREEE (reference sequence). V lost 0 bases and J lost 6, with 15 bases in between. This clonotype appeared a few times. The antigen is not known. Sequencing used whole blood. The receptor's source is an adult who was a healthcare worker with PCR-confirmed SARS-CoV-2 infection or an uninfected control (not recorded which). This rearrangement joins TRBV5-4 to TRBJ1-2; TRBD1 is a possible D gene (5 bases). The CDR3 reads CASSLAIGGWDGYTF. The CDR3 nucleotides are TGTGCCAGCAGCTTGGCGATTGGGGGATGGGATGGCTACACCTTC.